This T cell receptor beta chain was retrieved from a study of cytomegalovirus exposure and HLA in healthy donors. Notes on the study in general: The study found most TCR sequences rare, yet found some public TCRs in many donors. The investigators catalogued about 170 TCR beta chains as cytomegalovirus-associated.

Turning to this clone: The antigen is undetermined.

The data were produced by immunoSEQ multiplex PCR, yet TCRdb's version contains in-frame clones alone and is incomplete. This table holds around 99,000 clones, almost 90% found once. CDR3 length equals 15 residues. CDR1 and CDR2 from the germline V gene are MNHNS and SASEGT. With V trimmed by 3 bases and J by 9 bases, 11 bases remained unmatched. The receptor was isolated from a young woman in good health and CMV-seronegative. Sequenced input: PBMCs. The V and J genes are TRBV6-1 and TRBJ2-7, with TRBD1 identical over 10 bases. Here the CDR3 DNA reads TGTGCCAGCAGTGATAAGACAGGGGGCAACGTCGGGCAGTACTTC. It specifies CASSDKTGGNVGQYF.